These 29 T cell receptor beta chains were sequenced from one sample in a study of chemoradiotherapy in HPV16-positive cancers. The table came from immunoSEQ multiplex PCR; TCRdb's copy has only in-frame clones and leaves some out. This sample has more than 7,000 clones, with 70% to 90% found just once. Source: blood, taken from a patient who underwent chemoradiotherapy. These TCRs come from a human donor with HPV-associated anogenital cancer.

This chain links TRBV5-6 with TRBJ2-5, with a possible D match to TRBD1 (6 bases). Germline values: CDR1 SGHDT, CDR2 YYEEEE. The CDR3 totals 15 residues. V lost 4 bases and J lost 1, with 14 bases in between. The CDR3 sequence: CASSLTTGLQETQYF. Written as DNA, the CDR3 is TGTGCCAGCAGCCTGACCACAGGGCTCCAAGAGACCCAGTACTTC.

CDR3 loop: CASSIGVSEAFF. The DNA for the CDR3 is TGTGCCAGTAGTATAGGGGTTTCTGAAGCTTTCTTT. The J gene is TRBJ1-1, the V gene TRBV19; D is ambiguous. V shed 1 base and J shed 6 bases, with 6 bases lying between them. The germline V gene has CDR1 LNHDA and CDR2 SQIVND (reference sequence). The CDR3 has 12 residues.

The chain carries TRBV4-1 and TRBJ2-3; 9 nucleotides line up with TRBD2. The V gene end was trimmed by 4 bases and the J gene end by 6 bases; junction bases not matched to a gene: 17. This CDR3 has 18 residues. Germline lookup yields CDR1 MGHRA and CDR2 YSYEKL. CDR3 in amino acids: CASSPSLGRGGIRDTQYF. CDR3 nucleotide sequence: TGCGCCAGCAGCCCCTCGTTGGGGCGGGGGGGTATAAGGGATACGCAGTATTTT.

The rearrangement uses TRBV25-1 and TRBJ1-1; no firm D call. The CDR3 is 13 amino acids. Germline V CDR1 and CDR2: MGHDK, SYGVNS. Trimming cost V 4 bases and J 0 bases, with 6 bases left between them. The CDR3 bases are TGTGCCAGCAGTGCTTTGTTGAACACTGAAGCTTTCTTT. This encodes CASSALLNTEAFF.

The rearrangement joins TRBV9 to TRBJ1-2; 11 nucleotides match TRBD1. CDR1 is SGDLS and CDR2 is YYNGEE in the germline V gene. The V segment lost 3 bases and the J segment 3 bases; nucleotides outside the gene matches: 1. The CDR3 sequence is 14 residues long. The CDR3, as DNA: TGTGCCAGCAGCGGGGACAGGGGGGACTATGGCTACACCTTC. This gives the protein CASSGDRGDYGYTF. Together with reference TRBV9 and TRBJ1-2, the CDR3 gives the full variable domain: DSGVTQTPKHLITATGQRVTLRCSPRSGDLSVYWYQQSLDQGLQFLIQYYNGEERAKGNILERFSAQQFPDLHSELNLSSLELGDSALYFCASSGDRGDYGYTFGSGTRLTVV.

This rearrangement joins TRBV6-6 to TRBJ2-3, with 7 bases identical to TRBD1. Germline V lookup: CDR1 MNHNY, CDR2 SVGAGI (reference sequence). V lost 2 bases and J lost 4; bases outside the gene matches: 3. This CDR3 is 14 amino acids long. Here the CDR3 DNA reads TGTGCCAGCAGTTACGAGGGGGCCGCAGATACGCAGTATTTT. Amino acids: CASSYEGAADTQYF.

This chain connects TRBV19 to TRBJ2-5; maybe TRBD2 (6 bases). CDR1 is LNHDA and CDR2 is SQIVND in the germline V gene (reference sequence). V lost 3 bases and J lost 2, with 10 bases in between. This CDR3 comprises 14 residues. This chain's CDR3 is CASSIGRGQETQYF. The CDR3 DNA follows: TGTGCCAGTAGTATTGGGCGGGGACAAGAGACCCAGTACTTC.

The chain couples TRBV27 to TRBJ1-2, with 8 bases identical to TRBD1. V was clipped by 5 bases and J by 7 bases; unmatched bases: 15. CDR1 MNHEY and CDR2 SMNVEV come from the germline V gene (reference sequence). CDR3 length equals 16 residues. The CDR3 region is CASSHLLGQGWSGYTF. The DNA of the CDR3 is TGTGCCAGCAGTCACCTCCTCGGACAGGGTTGGAGTGGCTACACCTTC.

The rearrangement links TRBV7-7 to TRBJ2-3; a weak D match, TRBD2 (5 bases). Trimming shortened V by 0 bases and J by 3 bases, and 13 bases separated the two germline ends. CDR3 length: 16 residues. Per the germline V gene, CDR1 is SSHAT and CDR2 is FNYEAQ (reference sequence). The CDR3 nucleotides read TGTGCCAGCAGCTTAGCGCTCGGAGAGGGTACAGATACGCAGTATTTT. Residues: CASSLALGEGTDTQYF.

The table lists this clone with a few counts. This chain uses TRBV4-3 with TRBJ1-1; tentative D call: TRBD1 (5 bases). Germline V gene lookup returns CDR1 LGHNA and CDR2 YSLEER. The CDR3 has 13 amino acids. V was cut by 1 base and J by 8 bases, with 11 bases left in between. The CDR3 DNA reads TGCGCCAGCAGCCAAGTTCGGGGGTTAGAAGCTTTCTTT. It yields the protein CASSQVRGLEAFF.

The chain is built from TRBV19 and TRBJ2-5, with a tentative D call TRBD1 (5 bases). Trimming cost V 8 bases and J 2 bases, with 12 bases left between them. Per the germline V gene, CDR1 is LNHDA and CDR2 is SQIVND (reference sequence). The CDR3 totals 13 residues. CDR3 protein: CASRQSPQETQYF. In DNA form, the CDR3 reads TGTGCCAGTCGACAGTCCCCACAAGAGACCCAGTACTTC. Together with reference TRBV19 and TRBJ2-5, the CDR3 gives the full variable domain: DGGITQSPKYLFRKEGQNVTLSCEQNLNHDAMYWYRQDPGQGLRLIYYSQIVNDFQKGDIAEGYSVSREKKESFPLTVTSAQKNPTAFYLCASRQSPQETQYFGPGTRLLVL.

The chain joins TRBV5-6 to TRBJ2-5, with D possibly being TRBD1 (6 bases). The CDR3 spans 15 residues. V was cut by 4 bases and J by 2 bases, with 15 bases left in between. Germline V gene data show CDR1 as SGHDT and CDR2 as YYEEEE. CDR3 nucleotide sequence: TGTGCCAGCAGCAACCCCGGGACACCACAAGAGACCCAGTACTTC. It encodes CASSNPGTPQETQYF.

This clone turned up a few times. The chain has TRBV29-1 and TRBJ1-2, with TRBD1 matching over 7 bases. The CDR3 sequence is 11 residues long. Per germline, CDR1 SQVTM and CDR2 ANQGSEA. With V trimmed by 4 bases and J by 5 bases, 1 base remained unmatched. The CDR3 DNA is TGCAGCGTTGTACAGGGGTATGGCTACACCTTC. Its protein product is CSVVQGYGYTF. The variable domain in full, completed from reference TRBV29-1 and TRBJ1-2, reads SAVISQKPSRDICQRGTSLTIQCQVDSQVTMMFWYRQQPGQSLTLIATANQGSEATYESGFVIDKFPISRPNLTFSTLTVSNMSPEDSSIYLCSVVQGYGYTFGSGTRLTVV.

The chain joins TRBV30 to TRBJ1-1; a possible D gene is TRBD1 (6 bases). CDR1 and CDR2 (germline): GTSNPN, SVGIG (reference sequence). There are 13 residues in the CDR3. Trimming removed 1 base from V and 2 bases from J, with 8 bases in between. CDR3 in amino acids: CAWSGTANTEAFF. CDR3 DNA sequence: TGTGCCTGGAGTGGGACAGCTAACACTGAAGCTTTCTTT. The entire variable domain, with the rest obtained from reference TRBV30 and TRBJ1-1, is as follows: SQTIHQWPATLVQPVGSPLSLECTVEGTSNPNLYWYRQAAGRGLQLLFYSVGIGQISSEVPQNLSASRPQDRQFILSSKKLLLSDSGFYLCAWSGTANTEAFFGQGTRLTVV.

The chain recombines TRBV19 with TRBJ2-2; 9 bases agree with TRBD1. Germline V lookup: CDR1 LNHDA, CDR2 SQIVND (reference sequence). V shed 4 bases, J shed 1 base, and the junction held 7 bases outside the gene matches. The CDR3 loop spans 17 amino acids. The DNA of the CDR3 is TGTGCCAGTAGTACCCCCCCGGGACAGGGGAACACCGGGGAGCTGTTTTTT. It is translated as CASSTPPGQGNTGELFF.

V is TRBV19 and J is TRBJ1-1, with D perhaps matching TRBD1 (6 bases). CDR3 length equals 15 residues. Trimming stripped 1 base from V and 4 bases from J, with 13 bases between. Per the germline V gene, CDR1 is LNHDA and CDR2 is SQIVND (reference sequence). CDR3 nucleotide sequence: TGTGCCAGTAGTATAGGGGCCAGGGGACCCACTGAAGCTTTCTTT. It encodes CASSIGARGPTEAFF.

The V and J genes are TRBV5-1 and TRBJ2-5, with TRBD1 matching over 8 bases. Per the germline V gene, CDR1 is SGHRS and CDR2 is YFSETQ. Unmatched junction bases numbered 4, after V lost 2 bases and J lost 4 bases. This CDR3 contains 14 residues. CDR3 region: CASSFTGGSETQYF. Here the CDR3 DNA reads TGCGCCAGCAGCTTTACAGGGGGATCAGAGACCCAGTACTTC.

The chain couples TRBV5-6 to TRBJ1-4, with D maybe TRBD1 (6 bases). V shed 4 bases and J shed 5 bases, with 12 bases lying between them. This CDR3 is 14 amino acids long. In germline, CDR1 is SGHDT, CDR2 YYEEEE. Written as DNA, the CDR3 is TGTGCCAGCAGCATACAGGGCCGGAATGAAAAACTGTTTTTT. Its protein product is CASSIQGRNEKLFF.

The V and J genes are TRBV4-1 and TRBJ1-4; possibly TRBD1 for D (5 bases). The germline gives CDR1 MGHRA, CDR2 YSYEKL. V lost 2 bases to trimming and J lost 3 bases, with 10 bases between them. The CDR3 is 15 residues long. As DNA, the CDR3 is TGCGCCAGCAGCCAACCCGGGGGGTCTAATGAAAAACTGTTTTTT. Its translation is CASSQPGGSNEKLFF.

This clone came up a few times. The rearrangement uses TRBV7-2 and TRBJ1-4, with D unclear. Germline V lookup: CDR1 SGHTA, CDR2 FQGNSA. CDR3 length: 15 amino acids. The ends were cut back, 1 base at V and 3 bases at J, with 9 bases in the middle. The CDR3 sequence: CASSLGVNANEKLFF. CDR3 DNA sequence: TGTGCCAGCAGCTTAGGGGTCAACGCTAATGAAAAACTGTTTTTT.

V is TRBV2 and J is TRBJ1-3; the match to TRBD1 covers 7 bases. CDR3 length equals 15 residues. J was trimmed by 1 base and V by 8 bases; bases with no gene match: 8. The germline gives CDR1 SNHLY, CDR2 FYNNEI. CDR3 loop: CASQGTVNSGNTIYF. CDR3 DNA sequence: TGTGCCAGCCAAGGGACAGTGAATTCTGGAAACACCATATATTTT.

The chain has TRBV4-1 and TRBJ1-3; D gene ambiguous. CDR3 length equals 17 residues. The germline V and J ends were trimmed by 3 bases and 1 base, with 16 bases remaining between them. Looked up from germline, CDR1 is MGHRA and CDR2 is YSYEKL. For the CDR3, the DNA is TGCGCCAGCAGCCAGCTCGCGGGCCCCGGGTCTGGAAACACCATATATTTT. As protein: CASSQLAGPGSGNTIYF.

The chain recombines TRBV7-2 with TRBJ1-5; 10 bases align to TRBD1. The junction had 5 bases not matched to a gene; V was cut back by 5 bases and J by 1 base. The V gene's germline CDR1 is SGHTA and CDR2 FQGNSA. This CDR3 spans 16 amino acids. The CDR3 sequence is CASSTTGGVSNQPQHF. CDR3 in DNA: TGTGCCAGCAGCACGACAGGGGGCGTAAGCAATCAGCCCCAGCATTTT. The full variable domain, completed using reference TRBV7-2 and TRBJ1-5, is GAGVSQSPSNKVTEKGKDVELRCDPISGHTALYWYRQSLGQGLEFLIYFQGNSAPDKSGLPSDRFSAERTGGSVSTLTIQRTQQEDSAVYLCASSTTGGVSNQPQHFGDGTRLSIL.

The chain employs TRBV5-5 and TRBJ1-2; no reliable D call. The CDR3 covers 15 residues. The V gene lost 0 bases and the J gene lost 4 bases, with 13 bases spanning the gap. The germline V gene encodes CDR1 SGHKS and CDR2 YYEKEE (reference sequence). CDR3 coding DNA: TGTGCCAGCAGCTTGGATTATCTTAGTCTCTATGGCTACACCTTC. It encodes CASSLDYLSLYGYTF.

The V call is TRBV27, the J call TRBJ1-1, with D perhaps TRBD1 (5 bases). CDR1 is MNHEY and CDR2 is SMNVEV in the germline V gene (reference sequence). V was cut by 6 bases and J by 1 base, with 12 bases left in between. There are 14 residues in the CDR3. CDR3 DNA sequence: TGTGCCAGCAGACGACAGTTTAGGAACACTGAAGCTTTCTTT. Its translation is CASRRQFRNTEAFF.

The chain has TRBV29-1 and TRBJ1-5; D is ambiguous. This CDR3 comprises 13 residues. Germline lookup yields CDR1 SQVTM and CDR2 ANQGSEA. V was cut by 7 bases and J by 9 bases, with 19 bases left in between. CDR3 residues: CSATDREGGPQHF. In DNA, the CDR3 is TGCAGCGCTACGGACCGAGAGGGAGGGCCCCAGCATTTT.

The V and J genes are TRBV7-9 and TRBJ1-2; unclear D gene. This CDR3 region has 15 residues. V lost 7 bases and J lost 1, with 16 bases in between. The V gene's germline CDR1 is SEHNR and CDR2 FQNEAQ (reference sequence). The CDR3 region has the DNA TGTGCCAGCACCCCGACGCTGGGGAGTAACTATGGCTACACCTTC. Amino acid sequence: CASTPTLGSNYGYTF.

The chain is built from TRBV29-1 and TRBJ2-5; TRBD2 agrees at 11 bases. Trimming cost V 7 bases and J 4 bases; bases outside gene matches: 8. This CDR3 has 14 amino acids. Germline CDR1 and CDR2: SQVTM and ANQGSEA. CDR3 nucleotide sequence: TGCAGCGCCGCGACTAGCGGGGTCTCAGAGACCCAGTACTTC. This sequence encodes CSAATSGVSETQYF.

The chain has TRBV7-6 and TRBJ1-1; D not resolved. The CDR3 has 14 residues. V gave up 2 bases and J gave up 2 bases, with 9 bases separating them. Looked up from germline, CDR1 is SGHVS and CDR2 is FNYEAQ. CDR3 DNA: TGTGCCAGCAGCTTACTAGGGTTAAACACTGAAGCTTTCTTT. This sequence encodes CASSLLGLNTEAFF.